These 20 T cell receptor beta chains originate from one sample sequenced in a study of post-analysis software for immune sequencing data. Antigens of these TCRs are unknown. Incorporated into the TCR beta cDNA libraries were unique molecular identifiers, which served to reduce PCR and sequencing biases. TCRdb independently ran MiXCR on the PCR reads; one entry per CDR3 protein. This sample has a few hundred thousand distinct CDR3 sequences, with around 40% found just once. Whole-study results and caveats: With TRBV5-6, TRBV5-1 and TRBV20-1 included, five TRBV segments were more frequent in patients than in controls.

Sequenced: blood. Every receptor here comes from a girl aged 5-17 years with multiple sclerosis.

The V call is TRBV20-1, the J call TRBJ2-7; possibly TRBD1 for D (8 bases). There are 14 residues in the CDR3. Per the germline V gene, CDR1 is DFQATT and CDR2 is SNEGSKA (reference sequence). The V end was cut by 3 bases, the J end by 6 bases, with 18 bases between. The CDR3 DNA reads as TGCAGTGCTAGTGACAGGGGATGGGGGGGCGAGCAGTACTTC. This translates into CSASDRGWGGEQYF.

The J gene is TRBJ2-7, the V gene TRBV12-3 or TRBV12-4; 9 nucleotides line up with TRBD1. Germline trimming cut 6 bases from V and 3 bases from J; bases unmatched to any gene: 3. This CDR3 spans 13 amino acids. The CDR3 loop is CASRQTGGYEQYF. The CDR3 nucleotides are TGTGCCAGCAGACAGACAGGGGGCTACGAGCAGTACTTC.

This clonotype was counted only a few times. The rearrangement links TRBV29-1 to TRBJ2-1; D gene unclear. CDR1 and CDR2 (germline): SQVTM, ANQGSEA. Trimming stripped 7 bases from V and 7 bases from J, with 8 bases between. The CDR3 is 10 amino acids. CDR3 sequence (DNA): TGCAGCGCCGAGGAGAATGAGCAGTTCTTC. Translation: CSAEENEQFF.

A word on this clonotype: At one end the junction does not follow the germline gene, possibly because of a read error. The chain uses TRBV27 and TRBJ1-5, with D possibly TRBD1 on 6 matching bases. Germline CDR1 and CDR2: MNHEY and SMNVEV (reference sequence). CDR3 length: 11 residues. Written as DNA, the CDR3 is TGCCAAGGGGGGGGCAGTCAGCCCCAGCATTTT. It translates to CQGGGSQPQHF.

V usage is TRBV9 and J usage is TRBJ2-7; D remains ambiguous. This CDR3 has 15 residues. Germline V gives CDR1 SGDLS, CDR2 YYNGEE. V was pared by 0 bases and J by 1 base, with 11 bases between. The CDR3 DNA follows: TGTGCCAGCAGCGTAGCCCCGACTGAATCCTACGAGCAGTACTTC. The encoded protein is CASSVAPTESYEQYF. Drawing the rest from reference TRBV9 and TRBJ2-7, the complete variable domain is DSGVTQTPKHLITATGQRVTLRCSPRSGDLSVYWYQQSLDQGLQFLIQYYNGEERAKGNILERFSAQQFPDLHSELNLSSLELGDSALYFCASSVAPTESYEQYFGPGTRLTVT.

CDR3 in DNA: TGTGCCAGCAGTCCGATTAAGGGGTCTGGGTCACCCCTCCACTTT. Translating it yields CASSPIKGSGSPLHF. The chain uses TRBV27 and TRBJ1-6; D may be TRBD1 (5 bases). The V end lost 5 bases, the J end lost 10 bases, and 18 bases lay between the germline ends. Germline V gives CDR1 MNHEY, CDR2 SMNVEV (reference sequence). The CDR3 runs 15 residues.

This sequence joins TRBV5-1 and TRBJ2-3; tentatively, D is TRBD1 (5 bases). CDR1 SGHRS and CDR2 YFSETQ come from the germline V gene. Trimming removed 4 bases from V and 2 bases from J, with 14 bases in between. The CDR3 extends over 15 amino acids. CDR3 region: CASSPAWGATDTQYF. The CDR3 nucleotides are TGCGCCAGCAGCCCGGCTTGGGGCGCCACAGATACGCAGTATTTT.

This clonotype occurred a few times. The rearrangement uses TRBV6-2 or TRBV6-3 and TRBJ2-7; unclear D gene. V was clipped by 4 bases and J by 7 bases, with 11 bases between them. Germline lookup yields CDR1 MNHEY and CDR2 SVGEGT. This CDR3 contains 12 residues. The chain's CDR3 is CASSFEDWEQYF. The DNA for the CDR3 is TGTGCCAGCAGTTTTGAAGACTGGGAGCAGTACTTC.

The DNA for the CDR3 is TGTGCCGGGGGACAGCGCTCCATGAGGACTGAAGCTTTCTTT. Its protein is CAGGQRSMRTEAFF. The chain links TRBV28 to TRBJ1-1; 7 bases fit TRBD1. Germline values: CDR1 MDHEN, CDR2 SYDVKM. V lost 11 bases to trimming and J lost 5 bases; unmatched junction nucleotides: 14. The length of the CDR3 is 14 residues. Drawing the rest from reference TRBV28 and TRBJ1-1, the complete variable domain is DVKVTQSSRYLVKRTGEKVFLECVQDMDHENMFWYRQDPGLGLRLIYFSYDVKMKEKGDIPEGYSVSREKKERFSLILESASTNQTSMYLCAGGQRSMRTEAFFGQGTRLTVV.

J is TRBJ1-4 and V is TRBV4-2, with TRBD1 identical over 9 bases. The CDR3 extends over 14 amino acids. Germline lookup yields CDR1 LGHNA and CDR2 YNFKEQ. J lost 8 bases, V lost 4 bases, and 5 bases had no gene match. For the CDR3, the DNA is TGTGCCAGCAGCCCACGGACAGGGGACGAAAAACTGTTTTTT. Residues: CASSPRTGDEKLFF.

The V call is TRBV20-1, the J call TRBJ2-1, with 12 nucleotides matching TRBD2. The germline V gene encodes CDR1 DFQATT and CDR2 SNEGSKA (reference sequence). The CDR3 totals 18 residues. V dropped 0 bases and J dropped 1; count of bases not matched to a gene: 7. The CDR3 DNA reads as TGCAGTGCTAGAGATCAAAGACTAGCGGGAGAGTCCTACAATGAGCAGTTCTTC. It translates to CSARDQRLAGESYNEQFF.

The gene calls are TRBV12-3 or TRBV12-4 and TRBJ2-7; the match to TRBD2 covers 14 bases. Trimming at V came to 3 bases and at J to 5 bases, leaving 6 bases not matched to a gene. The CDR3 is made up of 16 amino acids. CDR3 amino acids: CASSLGTSGSTDEQYF. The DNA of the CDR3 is TGTGCCAGCAGTTTGGGGACTAGCGGGAGTACCGACGAGCAGTACTTC.

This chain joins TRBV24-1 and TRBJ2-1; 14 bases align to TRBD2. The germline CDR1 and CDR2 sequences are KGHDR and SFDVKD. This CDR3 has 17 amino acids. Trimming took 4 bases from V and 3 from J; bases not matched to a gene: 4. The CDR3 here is CATSDHGTSGGYNEQFF. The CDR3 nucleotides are TGTGCCACCAGTGACCACGGGACTAGCGGGGGCTACAATGAGCAGTTCTTC.

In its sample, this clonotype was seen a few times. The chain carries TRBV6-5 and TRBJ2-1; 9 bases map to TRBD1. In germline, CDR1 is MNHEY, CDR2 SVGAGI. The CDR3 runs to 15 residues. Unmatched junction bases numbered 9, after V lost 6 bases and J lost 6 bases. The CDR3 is CASRTGQGLRNEQFF. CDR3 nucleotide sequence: TGTGCCAGCAGGACGGGACAGGGTCTTCGCAATGAGCAGTTCTTC.

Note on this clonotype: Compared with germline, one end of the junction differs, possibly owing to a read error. The CDR3 region has the DNA TGTGCCATCAGTGGGACGGGCAATTCACCCTTCCACTTT. Translating gives CAISGTGNSPFHF. The chain has TRBV10-3 and TRBJ1-6; D remains ambiguous. The CDR3 is 13 amino acids. Germline V gene data show CDR1 as ENHRY and CDR2 as SYGVKD.

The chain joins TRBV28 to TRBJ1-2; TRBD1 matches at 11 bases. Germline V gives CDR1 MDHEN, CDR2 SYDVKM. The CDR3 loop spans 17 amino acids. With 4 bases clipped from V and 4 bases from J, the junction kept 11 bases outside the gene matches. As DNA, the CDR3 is TGTGCCAGCAGTTACAAAAGACCGGGACAGGGGGTCTATGGCTACACCTTC. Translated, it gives CASSYKRPGQGVYGYTF.

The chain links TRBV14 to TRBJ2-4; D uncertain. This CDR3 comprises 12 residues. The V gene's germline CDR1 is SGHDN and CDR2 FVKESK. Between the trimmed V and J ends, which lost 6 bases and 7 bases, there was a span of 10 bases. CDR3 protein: CASSRLPNIQYF. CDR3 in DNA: TGTGCCAGCAGTCGCTTACCTAACATTCAGTACTTC.

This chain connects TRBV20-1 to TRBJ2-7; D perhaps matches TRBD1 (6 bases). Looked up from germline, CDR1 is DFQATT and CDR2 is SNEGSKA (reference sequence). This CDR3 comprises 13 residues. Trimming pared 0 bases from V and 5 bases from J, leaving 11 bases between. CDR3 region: CSARETGFHEQYF. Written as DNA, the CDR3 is TGCAGTGCTAGAGAGACAGGATTCCACGAGCAGTACTTC.

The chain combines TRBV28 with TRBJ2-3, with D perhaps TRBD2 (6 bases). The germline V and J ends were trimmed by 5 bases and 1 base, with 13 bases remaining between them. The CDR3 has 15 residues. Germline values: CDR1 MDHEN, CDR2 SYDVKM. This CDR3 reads CASSVGGKGTDTQYF. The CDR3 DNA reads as TGTGCCAGCAGTGTGGGGGGAAAAGGCACAGATACGCAGTATTTT.

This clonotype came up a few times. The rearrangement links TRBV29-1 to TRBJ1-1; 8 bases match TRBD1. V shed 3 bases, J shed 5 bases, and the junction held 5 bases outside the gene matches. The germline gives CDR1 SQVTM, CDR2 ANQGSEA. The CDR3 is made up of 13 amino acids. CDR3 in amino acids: CSVEEDRATEAFF. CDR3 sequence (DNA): TGCAGCGTTGAGGAGGACAGGGCGACTGAAGCTTTCTTT. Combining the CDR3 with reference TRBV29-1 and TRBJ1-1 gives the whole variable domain SAVISQKPSRDICQRGTSLTIQCQVDSQVTMMFWYRQQPGQSLTLIATANQGSEATYESGFVIDKFPISRPNLTFSTLTVSNMSPEDSSIYLCSVEEDRATEAFFGQGTRLTVV.